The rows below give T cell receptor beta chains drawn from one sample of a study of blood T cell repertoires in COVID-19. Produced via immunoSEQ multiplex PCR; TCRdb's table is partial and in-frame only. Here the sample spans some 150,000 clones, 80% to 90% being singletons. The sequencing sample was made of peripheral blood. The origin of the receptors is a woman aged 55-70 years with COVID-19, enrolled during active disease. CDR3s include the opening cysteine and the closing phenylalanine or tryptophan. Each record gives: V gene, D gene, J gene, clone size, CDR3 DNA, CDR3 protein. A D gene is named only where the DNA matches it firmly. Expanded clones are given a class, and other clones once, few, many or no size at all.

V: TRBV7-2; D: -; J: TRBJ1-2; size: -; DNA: TGTGCCAGCAGCGGAGGCCGGGACACCTCCTATGGCTACACCTTC; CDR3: CASSGGRDTSYGYTF
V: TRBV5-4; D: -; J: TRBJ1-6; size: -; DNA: TGTGCCAGCAGCTTGGCCCCAGGGTTTAATTCACCCCTCCACTTT; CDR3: CASSLAPGFNSPLHF
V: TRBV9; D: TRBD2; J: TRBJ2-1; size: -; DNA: TGTGCCAGCAGCCCCCCCGGCGGGAGCTCCTACAATGAGCAGTTCTTC; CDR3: CASSPPGGSSYNEQFF
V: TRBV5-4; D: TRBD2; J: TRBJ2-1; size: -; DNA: TGTGCCAGCAGCCCGCGGGGGGTCTACAATGAGCAGTTCTTC; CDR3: CASSPRGVYNEQFF
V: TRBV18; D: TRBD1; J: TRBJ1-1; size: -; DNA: TGTGCCAGCTCCCCGACAGGGAGCACTGAAGCTTTCTTT; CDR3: CASSPTGSTEAFF
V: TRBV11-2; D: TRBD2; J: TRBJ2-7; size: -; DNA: TGTGCCAGCAGCCCTCTCACTAGCGGGTACGAGCAGTACTTC; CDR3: CASSPLTSGYEQYF
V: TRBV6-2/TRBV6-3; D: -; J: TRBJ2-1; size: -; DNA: TGTGCCAGCAGTTGGGAGAATGAGCAGTTCTTC; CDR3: CASSWENEQFF
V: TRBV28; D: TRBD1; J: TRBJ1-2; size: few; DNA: TGTGCCAGCAGTTTGTACTACAGGGGACCTGGGGCTGGCTACACCTTC; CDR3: CASSLYYRGPGAGYTF
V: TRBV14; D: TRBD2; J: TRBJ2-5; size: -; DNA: TGTGCCAGCAGCCCCTCGAGCGGGACCTTAGAGACCCAGTACTTC; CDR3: CASSPSSGTLETQYF
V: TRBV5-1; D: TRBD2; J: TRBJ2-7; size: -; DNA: TGCGCCAGCAGCTTCCAAGGGACTAGCGTGACCTACGAGCAGTACTTC; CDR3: CASSFQGTSVTYEQYF
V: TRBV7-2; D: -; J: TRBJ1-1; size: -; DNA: TGTGCCAGCAGCATCAGGAACACTGAAGCTTTCTTT; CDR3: CASSIRNTEAFF
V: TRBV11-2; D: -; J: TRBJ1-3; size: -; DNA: TGTGCCAGCAGCTTAGCCGGGCAGGGCTATAGACACACCATATATTTT; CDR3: CASSLAGQGYRHTIYF
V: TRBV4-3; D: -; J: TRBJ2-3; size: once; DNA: TGCGCCAGCAGCCAAGATCTTAACACAGATACGCAGTATTTT; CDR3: CASSQDLNTDTQYF
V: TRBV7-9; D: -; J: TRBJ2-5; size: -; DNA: TGTGCCAGCAGCTTCAACAGGGATGAGACCCAGTACTTC; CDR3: CASSFNRDETQYF
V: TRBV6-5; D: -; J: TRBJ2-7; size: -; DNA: TGTGCCAGCAGTTATGTCGAGGGATATTACGAGCAGTACTTC; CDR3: CASSYVEGYYEQYF
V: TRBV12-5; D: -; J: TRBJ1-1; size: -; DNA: TGTGCTAGTGGGTCGGGTGGTACTAACACTGAAGCTTTCTTT; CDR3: CASGSGGTNTEAFF
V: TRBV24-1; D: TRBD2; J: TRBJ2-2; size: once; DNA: TGTGCCACCAGTGTCGGACTAGCGGGAGTCACCGGGGAGCTGTTTTTT; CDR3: CATSVGLAGVTGELFF
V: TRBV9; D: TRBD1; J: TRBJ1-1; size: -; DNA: TGTGCCAGCAGCGGCATAGGGGGCGCGACTGAAGCTTTCTTT; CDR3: CASSGIGGATEAFF
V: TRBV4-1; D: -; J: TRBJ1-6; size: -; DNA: TGCGCCAGCAGCCAAGAATCCTTTTATAATTCACCCCTCCACTTT; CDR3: CASSQESFYNSPLHF
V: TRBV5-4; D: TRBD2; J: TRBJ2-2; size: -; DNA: TGTGCCAGCAGCTCGCAGCGGGATCGGTCGGGTACCGGGGAGCTGTTTTTT; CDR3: CASSSQRDRSGTGELFF
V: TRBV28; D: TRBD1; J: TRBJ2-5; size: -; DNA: TGTGCCAGCAGTCTCCGGGACAGTCTCCAAGAGACCCAGTACTTC; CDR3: CASSLRDSLQETQYF
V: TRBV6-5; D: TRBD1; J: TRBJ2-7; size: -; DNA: TGTGCCAGCAGTAGCGGACAGGGCTACGAGCAGTACTTC; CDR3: CASSSGQGYEQYF
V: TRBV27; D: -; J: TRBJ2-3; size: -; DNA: TGTGCCAGCAGTCCTAGCACAGATACGCAGTATTTT; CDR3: CASSPSTDTQYF
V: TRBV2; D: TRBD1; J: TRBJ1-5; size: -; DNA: TGTGCCAGCAGTGAATCCGTGGGACAGAAGAATCAGCCCCAGCATTTT; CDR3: CASSESVGQKNQPQHF
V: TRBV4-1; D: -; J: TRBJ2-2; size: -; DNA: TGCGCCAGCAGCCAATCGGTGGGAGTAAGCACCGGGGAGCTGTTTTTT; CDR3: CASSQSVGVSTGELFF
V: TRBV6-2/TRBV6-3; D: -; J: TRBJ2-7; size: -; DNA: TGTGCCAGCAGTTATAAAAGGCAGGTTGCTTACGAGCAGTACTTC; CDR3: CASSYKRQVAYEQYF
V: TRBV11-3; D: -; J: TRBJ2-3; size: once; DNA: TGTGCCAGCAGCTTAGAAATGGCTCTTTCCACAGATACGCAGTATTTT; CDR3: CASSLEMALSTDTQYF
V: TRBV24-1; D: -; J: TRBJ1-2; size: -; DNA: TGTGCCACACAAGGGAAGGGGGACTATGGCTACACCTTC; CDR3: CATQGKGDYGYTF
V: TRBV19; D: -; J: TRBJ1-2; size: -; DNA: TGTGCCAGTAGTATAGGACGGGAGCCTAACTATGGCTACACCTTC; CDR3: CASSIGREPNYGYTF
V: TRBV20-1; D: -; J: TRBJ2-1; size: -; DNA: TGCAGTGTGAGGAAGAACAATGAGCAGTTCTTC; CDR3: CSVRKNNEQFF
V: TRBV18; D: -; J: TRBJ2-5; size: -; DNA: TGTGCCAGCTCACCCAACCAAGAGACCCAGTACTTC; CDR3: CASSPNQETQYF
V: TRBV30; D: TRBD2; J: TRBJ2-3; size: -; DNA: TGTGCCTGGAGGTTACCGGGACTAGCAACAGATACGCAGTATTTT; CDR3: CAWRLPGLATDTQYF
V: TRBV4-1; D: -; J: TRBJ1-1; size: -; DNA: TGCGCCAGCAGCCAAATTGCCCCCCCCTCGGGGTTCACTGAAGCTTTCTTT; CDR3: CASSQIAPPSGFTEAFF
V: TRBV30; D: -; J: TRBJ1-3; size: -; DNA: TGTGCCTGGAACCGGGGGGGAAACACCATATATTTT; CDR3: CAWNRGGNTIYF
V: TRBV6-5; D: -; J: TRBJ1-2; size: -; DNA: TGTGCCAGCCTGCCGGCAGGGATTAGCTATGGCTACACCTTC; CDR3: CASLPAGISYGYTF
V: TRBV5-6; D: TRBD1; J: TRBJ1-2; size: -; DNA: TGTGCCAGCAGCTTGGCCGGGACAGGGGGCCAGAATGGCTACACCTTC; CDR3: CASSLAGTGGQNGYTF
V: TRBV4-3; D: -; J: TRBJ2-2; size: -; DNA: TGCGCCAGCAGCCAAGTCAGCCCTGCGGGAACCGGGGAGCTGTTTTTT; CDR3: CASSQVSPAGTGELFF
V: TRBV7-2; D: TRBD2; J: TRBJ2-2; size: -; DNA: TGTGCCAGCAGCCTGGGTCTAGCGGTCGCCACCGGGGAGCTGTTTTTT; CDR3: CASSLGLAVATGELFF
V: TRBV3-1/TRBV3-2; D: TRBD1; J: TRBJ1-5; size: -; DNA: TGTGCCAGCAGCCAAGACCTGACAGGGGTCGGAGTGCAGCCCCAGCATTTT; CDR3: CASSQDLTGVGVQPQHF
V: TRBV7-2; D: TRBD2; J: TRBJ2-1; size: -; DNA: TGTGCCAGCAGCTTAGCTAGCGGGAATGGATATGAGCAGTTCTTC; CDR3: CASSLASGNGYEQFF
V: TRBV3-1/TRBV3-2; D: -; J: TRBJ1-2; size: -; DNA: TGTGCCAGCAGCCAAGCTTTGGCAGGGTATGGCTACACCTTC; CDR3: CASSQALAGYGYTF
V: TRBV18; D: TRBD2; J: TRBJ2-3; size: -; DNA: TGTGCCAGCTCACCTATCCTGGCAGCGGGAGGCACAGATACGCAGTATTTT; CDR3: CASSPILAAGGTDTQYF
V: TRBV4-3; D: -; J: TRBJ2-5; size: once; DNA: TGCGCCAGCAGCCAAGTGGAGCGGAGGGGTCAAGAGACCCAGTACTTC; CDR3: CASSQVERRGQETQYF
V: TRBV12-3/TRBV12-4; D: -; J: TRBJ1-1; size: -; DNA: TGTGCCAGCAGTTTGAGCAGGGCCACTGAAGCTTTCTTT; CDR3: CASSLSRATEAFF
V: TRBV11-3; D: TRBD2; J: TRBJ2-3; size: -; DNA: TGTGCCAGCAGCTTAGGACTAGCGGGAGGGGCAGATACGCAGTATTTT; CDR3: CASSLGLAGGADTQYF
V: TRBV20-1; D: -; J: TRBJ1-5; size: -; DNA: TGCAGTGCTAGTCTCCTTGACAGAAGCAATCAGCCCCAGCATTTT; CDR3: CSASLLDRSNQPQHF
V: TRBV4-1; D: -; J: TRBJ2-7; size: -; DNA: TGCGCCAGCAGCCAAGTCAGGACGGGCGACAGTTCCTACGAGCAGTACTTC; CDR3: CASSQVRTGDSSYEQYF
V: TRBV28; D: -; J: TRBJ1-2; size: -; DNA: TGTGCCAGCACCTCATCATTTGGACATGGCCATGGCTACACCTTC; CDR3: CASTSSFGHGHGYTF
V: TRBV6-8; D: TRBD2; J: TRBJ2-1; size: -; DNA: TGTGCCAGCAGCCAACCTCCTCTTGCGGGAGAGACCTACAATGAGCAGTTCTTC; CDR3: CASSQPPLAGETYNEQFF
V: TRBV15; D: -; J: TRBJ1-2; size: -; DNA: TGTGCCACCAGCAGAGATCGGGGTCGCTATGGCTACACCTTC; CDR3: CATSRDRGRYGYTF
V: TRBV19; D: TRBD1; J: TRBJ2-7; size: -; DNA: TGTGCCAGTAGTATAGCCAGGACAGGGGAACACGAGCAGTACTTC; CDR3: CASSIARTGEHEQYF
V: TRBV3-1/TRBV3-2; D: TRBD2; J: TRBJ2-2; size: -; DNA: TGTGCCAGCAGCCAAGGGGGACTAGCGGGAAACACCGGGGAGCTGTTTTTT; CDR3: CASSQGGLAGNTGELFF
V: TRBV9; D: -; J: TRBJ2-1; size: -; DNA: TGTGCCAGCAGCGCCGACTACTACAATGAGCAGTTCTTC; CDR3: CASSADYYNEQFF
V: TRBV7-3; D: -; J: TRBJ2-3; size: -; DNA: TGTGCCAGCAGACCGGGGGGCACAGATACGCAGTATTTT; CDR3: CASRPGGTDTQYF
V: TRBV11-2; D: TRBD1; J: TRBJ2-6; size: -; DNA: TGTGCCAGCAGCTGGGACAGGGCTGGGGCCAACGTCCTGACTTTC; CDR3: CASSWDRAGANVLTF